Listed below are T cell receptor beta chains from one sample, sequenced in a study of cytomegalovirus exposure and HLA in healthy donors. The method was immunoSEQ multiplex PCR; TCRdb's version includes in-frame clones alone and lacks a portion of them. The data show approximately 100,000 clones, with around 80% seen just once and about 1.1% held by the top ten. Sequencing used PBMCs. The receptor set was obtained from a woman younger than 30 in good health and CMV-seronegative. The CDR3 runs from the conserved cysteine through the conserved F or W. The D gene is left open where the match is weak.

CDR3aa,CDR3nt,d_gene,v_gene,j_gene
CASSFYYEQYF,TGTGCCAGCAGTTTTTACTACGAGCAGTACTTC,NA,TRBV28,TRBJ2-7
CASSIRRTENNSPLHF,TGTGCCAGCAGTATAAGACGGACAGAGAATAATTCACCCCTCCACTTT,NA,TRBV27,TRBJ1-6
CSSSLGARAEAFF,TGTTCCAGCAGCTTAGGGGCCAGGGCTGAAGCTTTCTTT,NA,TRBV7-9,TRBJ1-1
CASSQTGLSGNTIYF,TGTGCCAGCAGCCAAACAGGGCTTTCTGGAAACACCATATATTTT,NA,TRBV7-8,TRBJ1-3
CASRRGRGRETQYF,TGTGCCAGCCGCAGGGGGCGCGGTCGGGAGACCCAGTACTTC,TRBD1,TRBV27,TRBJ2-5
CASSSKLTSGYTF,TGTGCCAGCAGCTCAAAACTTACGTCTGGCTACACCTTC,NA,TRBV7-9,TRBJ1-2
CASSQDYTSGSDTQYF,TGCGCCAGCAGCCAAGATTACACTAGCGGGAGTGATACGCAGTATTTT,TRBD2,TRBV4-3,TRBJ2-3
CASSLRTGASGANVLTF,TGTGCCAGCAGCCTTCGGACAGGGGCATCCGGGGCCAACGTCCTGACTTTC,TRBD1,TRBV13,TRBJ2-6
CASSYSWEAADGYTF,TGTGCCAGCAGTTACTCGTGGGAAGCAGCGGATGGCTACACCTTC,NA,TRBV6-6,TRBJ1-2
CASSGGYQETQYF,TGTGCCAGCAGCGGGGGGTACCAAGAGACCCAGTACTTC,NA,TRBV11-2,TRBJ2-5
CSVRIYSPKPPNEKLFF,TGCAGCGTTCGTATTTACAGCCCAAAACCTCCTAATGAAAAACTGTTTTTT,NA,TRBV29-1,TRBJ1-4
CASSRWTGGVGYGYTF,TGTGCCAGCAGCCGATGGACAGGGGGCGTGGGCTATGGCTACACCTTC,TRBD1,TRBV27,TRBJ1-2
CASSPLQGFGNEQFF,TGTGCCAGCAGCCCACTACAGGGGTTCGGGAATGAGCAGTTCTTC,TRBD1,TRBV7-3,TRBJ2-1
CAWTPGQPGNTIYF,TGTGCCTGGACGCCAGGGCAGCCCGGAAACACCATATATTTT,NA,TRBV30,TRBJ1-3